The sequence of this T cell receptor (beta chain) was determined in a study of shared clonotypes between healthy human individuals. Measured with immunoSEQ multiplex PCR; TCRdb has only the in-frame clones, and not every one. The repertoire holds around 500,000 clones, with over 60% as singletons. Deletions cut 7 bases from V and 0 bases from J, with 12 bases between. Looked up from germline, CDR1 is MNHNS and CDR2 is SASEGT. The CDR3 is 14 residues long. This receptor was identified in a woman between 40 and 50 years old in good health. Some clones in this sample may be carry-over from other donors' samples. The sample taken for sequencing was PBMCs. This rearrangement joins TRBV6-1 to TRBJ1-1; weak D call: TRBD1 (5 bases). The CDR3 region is CASKEGTMNTEAFF. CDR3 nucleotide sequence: TGTGCCAGCAAAGAGGGGACCATGAACACTGAAGCTTTCTTT.